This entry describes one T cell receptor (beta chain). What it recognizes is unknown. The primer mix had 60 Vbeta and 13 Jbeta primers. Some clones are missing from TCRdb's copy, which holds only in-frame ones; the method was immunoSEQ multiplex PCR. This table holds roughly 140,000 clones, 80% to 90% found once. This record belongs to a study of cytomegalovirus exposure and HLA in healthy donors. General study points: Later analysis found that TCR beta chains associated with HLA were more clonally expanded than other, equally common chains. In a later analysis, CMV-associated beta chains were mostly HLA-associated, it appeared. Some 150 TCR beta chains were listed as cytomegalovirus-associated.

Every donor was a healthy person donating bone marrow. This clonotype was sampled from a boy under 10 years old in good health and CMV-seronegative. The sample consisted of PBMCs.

This CDR3 is CASSSDTVEFYGYTF. The CDR3 DNA sequence: TGCGCCAGCAGCTCCGATACAGTAGAATTCTATGGCTACACCTTC. The V and J genes are TRBV5-1 and TRBJ1-2, with D uncertain. This CDR3 is built from 15 residues. V lost 3 bases and J 4 bases, leaving 16 bases between the germline ends. Looked up from germline, CDR1 is SGHRS and CDR2 is YFSETQ. Complete variable domain (other parts from reference TRBV5-1 and TRBJ1-2): KAGVTQTPRYLIKTRGQQVTLSCSPISGHRSVSWYQQTPGQGLQFLFEYFSETQRNKGNFPGRFSGRQFSNSRSEMNVSTLELGDSALYLCASSSDTVEFYGYTFGSGTRLTVV.